These T cell receptor beta chains were read from a single sample in a study of T-cell reconstitution after alpha-beta-depleted transplantation in children. MiXCR, applied by TCRdb to the PCR reads, yields one record per CDR3 protein. Among around 440,000 distinct CDR3 sequences, around 16% were seen once, and the ten largest hold roughly 27%. Sequenced here: PBMCs, mostly from graft donor cells, sampled 360 days after TCRalphabeta/CD19-depleted stem cell transplant. These TCRs come from a boy in the first two years of life who had a stem cell transplant for Wiskott-Aldrich syndrome, so the T cells may come from the graft donor. CDR3s include the opening cysteine and the closing phenylalanine or tryptophan. A D gene is named only where the DNA matches it firmly. For some rows the clone size is stated as once, few or many, or as a class when expanded; others skip it.

TRBJ2-1 | TRBV5-1 | - | - | TGCGCCAGCAGCTTGGCCGGGTGGGCCTACAATGAGCAGTTCTTC | CASSLAGWAYNEQFF
TRBJ2-1 | TRBV9 | few | - | TGTGCCAGCAGCCCGGACAATTACAATGAGCAGTTCTTC | CASSPDNYNEQFF
TRBJ1-6 | TRBV6-5 | - | - | TGTGCCAGCAGTTACTTACACCAACTGAGCTCACCCCTCCACTTT | CASSYLHQLSSPLHF
TRBJ2-1 | TRBV4-3 | - | TRBD2 | TGCGCCAGCAGCCAGGGGGGGGGAGGCAATGAGCAGTTCTTC | CASSQGGGGNEQFF
TRBJ2-2 | TRBV12-3/TRBV12-4 | - | - | TGTGCCAGCAGTCCAAGGCCGTGGGGCACCGGGGAGCTGTTTTTT | CASSPRPWGTGELFF
TRBJ1-1 | TRBV11-2 | - | TRBD1 | TGTGCCAGCAGCTCATGGACAGGGGACATGAACACTGAAGCTTTCTTT | CASSSWTGDMNTEAFF
TRBJ2-1 | TRBV7-2 | few | TRBD2 | TGTGCCAGCAGCTTATTGGGCGGGACTAGCGGCAATGAGCAGTTCTTC | CASSLLGGTSGNEQFF
TRBJ2-7 | TRBV5-1 | few | TRBD2 | TGCGCCAGCAGCTTGAGTGATGCCCGGGGGGGCTACGAGCAGTACTTC | CASSLSDARGGYEQYF
TRBJ2-1 | TRBV24-1 | - | - | TGTGCCACCAGTGACCCAATAGGAGAGGGAAGCAATGAGCAGTTCTTC | CATSDPIGEGSNEQFF
TRBJ2-1 | TRBV7-9 | many | - | TGTGCCAGCAGCTTATCTGGCGGGGTTGAGCAGTTCTTC | CASSLSGGVEQFF
TRBJ2-7 | TRBV20-1 | few | - | TGCAGTGCAAGCAGGGCCTACGAGCAGTACTTC | CSASRAYEQYF
TRBJ2-1 | TRBV7-6 | - | - | TGTGCCAGCAGCTTACTCAGGGGGGGTTGGGAGCAGTTCTTC | CASSLLRGGWEQFF
TRBJ2-2 | TRBV28 | - | - | TGTGCCAGCAGTCCACCCTTACCGGGGGAGCTGTTTTTT | CASSPPLPGELFF
TRBJ2-3 | TRBV27 | - | - | TGTGCCAGCAGTTTATCTAGATTCACAGATACGCAGTATTTT | CASSLSRFTDTQYF
TRBJ2-1 | TRBV4-3 | few | TRBD2 | TGCGCCAGCAGCCAGGGACTAGCGGGAGTAATTGGCAATGAGCAGTTCTTC | CASSQGLAGVIGNEQFF
TRBJ2-5 | TRBV12-3/TRBV12-4 | - | - | TGTGCCAGCAGTTTGCGGGGTACGGAGCAAGAGACCCAGTACTTC | CASSLRGTEQETQYF
TRBJ2-7 | TRBV20-1 | few | - | TGCAGTGCTAGAGTCGGTAGTAAGGACGAGCAGTACTTC | CSARVGSKDEQYF
TRBJ2-3 | TRBV5-1 | few | - | TGCGCCAGCAGCGGGGATCACCCGGGCACAGATACGCAGTATTTT | CASSGDHPGTDTQYF
TRBJ2-3 | TRBV4-1 | - | TRBD2 | TGCGCCAGCAGCCGGACTAGCCCCGTTAGCACAGATACGCAGTATTTT | CASSRTSPVSTDTQYF
TRBJ2-1 | TRBV12-3/TRBV12-4 | - | - | TGTGCCAGTAAAAAAGTATACGGGTACAATGAGCAGTTCTTC | CASKKVYGYNEQFF
TRBJ1-2 | TRBV6-5 | many | TRBD1 | TGTGCCAGCAGTTTCACCTTGGGACAGACGAGCTACACCTTC | CASSFTLGQTSYTF
TRBJ2-7 | TRBV12-3/TRBV12-4 | - | TRBD1 | TGTGCCAGCATCACCCACACCGGACAGGGTTCCTACGAGCAGTACTTC | CASITHTGQGSYEQYF
TRBJ1-1 | TRBV12-3/TRBV12-4 | few | TRBD1 | TGTGCCAGCAGTTCACAGGGGACCACTGAAGTTTTCTTT | CASSSQGTTEVFF
TRBJ2-3 | TRBV5-6 | - | - | TGTGCCAGCAGCTCCGGGCCAGGTCTCACAGATACGCAGTATTTT | CASSSGPGLTDTQYF
TRBJ2-7 | TRBV10-3 | few | TRBD1 | TGTGCCATCAGACCTAGACAGGGAGTAAGCTACGAGCAGTACTTC | CAIRPRQGVSYEQYF
TRBJ2-3 | TRBV12-3/TRBV12-4 | many | TRBD1 | TGTGCCAGCAGTCCAGGACAGGGGGCAGGGGATACGCAGTATTTT | CASSPGQGAGDTQYF
TRBJ1-5 | TRBV10-3 | few | - | TGTGCCATCAGTGAAGGTACCCATCAGCCCCAGCATTTT | CAISEGTHQPQHF
TRBJ2-1 | TRBV27 | many | TRBD2 | TGTGCCACCATGGGACTAGCGGGTACAAATGAGCAGTTCTTC | CATMGLAGTNEQFF
TRBJ2-7 | TRBV7-9 | many | TRBD1 | TGTGCCAGCAGCTCCCGGGACAGAAGATACGAGCAGTACTTC | CASSSRDRRYEQYF
TRBJ1-4 | TRBV4-1 | - | TRBD1 | TGCGCCAGCAGCCAAAATCGACCGGGACAGAGGAGGCCTAATGAAAAACTGTTTTTT | CASSQNRPGQRRPNEKLFF
TRBJ2-5 | TRBV13 | - | TRBD2 | TGTGCCAGCAGCAATCGGGAGGGTCAAGAGACCCAGTACTTC | CASSNREGQETQYF
TRBJ1-2 | TRBV15 | - | - | TGTGCCACCAGCAGAGATAGTTGGACTAACTATGGCTACACCTTC | CATSRDSWTNYGYTF
TRBJ2-5 | TRBV27 | - | - | TGTGCCAGCAGTTTCCTCCCCCCAGGGCTGGGAGGAGAGACCCAGTACTTC | CASSFLPPGLGGETQYF
TRBJ2-3 | TRBV20-1 | many | TRBD2 | TGCAGTGCTAATAGCGGGAGAATCACAGATACGCAGTATTTT | CSANSGRITDTQYF
TRBJ2-5 | TRBV20-1 | many | TRBD2 | TGCAGTGCTAGAGCCCCGACTAGCGTAGGTCGGGGGACCCAGTACTTC | CSARAPTSVGRGTQYF
TRBJ1-1 | TRBV27 | - | - | TGTGCCAGCAGTTTAACGGCCAGGGCGCGTTTGAACACTGAAGCTTTCTTT | CASSLTARARLNTEAFF
TRBJ2-7 | TRBV27 | - | TRBD2 | TGTGCCAGCAGTGCTACCGGGACTAGCTCCTACGAGCAGTACTTC | CASSATGTSSYEQYF
TRBJ2-7 | TRBV20-1 | few | - | TGCAGTGCTAGTCGGATCTGGGACACTTTCTACGAGCAGTACTTC | CSASRIWDTFYEQYF
TRBJ1-5 | TRBV10-3 | few | - | TGTGCCATCAGTGAATGGGGACAGCCCCAGCATTTT | CAISEWGQPQHF
TRBJ1-1 | TRBV20-1 | few | - | TGCAGTGCCCAACACAGGACTGGAGGGGTGAACACTGAAGCTTTCTTT | CSAQHRTGGVNTEAFF
TRBJ1-5 | TRBV3-1 | many | - | TGTGCCAGCAGCCAAGGTCATAGCAATCAGCCCCAGCATTTT | CASSQGHSNQPQHF
TRBJ1-4 | TRBV5-1 | few | - | TGCGCCAGCCGTGGACAGCGTAATGAAAAACTGTTTTTT | CASRGQRNEKLFF
TRBJ2-1 | TRBV10-1 | few | TRBD2 | TGCGCCAGCAGCGAAAACCCGGGACTAGCTGCCTACAATGAGCAGTTCTTC | CASSENPGLAAYNEQFF
TRBJ2-5 | TRBV29-1 | - | TRBD2 | TGCAGCGGGGGGGGTCTGGAGACCCAGTACTTC | CSGGGLETQYF
TRBJ2-5 | TRBV25-1 | few | TRBD2 | TGTGCCAGCAGTGATTCGGGGGGGCACCTCCAAGAGACCCAGTACTTC | CASSDSGGHLQETQYF
TRBJ2-1 | TRBV12-3/TRBV12-4 | few | TRBD2 | TGTGCCAGCACCTCGACTAGCGGGGGCTCCTACAATGAGCAGTTCTTC | CASTSTSGGSYNEQFF
TRBJ2-5 | TRBV15 | - | - | TGTGCCACCAGCAGGGGGACGAGGGAGACCCAGTACTTC | CATSRGTRETQYF
TRBJ2-5 | TRBV7-9 | few | - | TGTGCCAGCAGCTTAAGACCGGGGCACCAAGAGACCCAGTACTTC | CASSLRPGHQETQYF
TRBJ2-1 | TRBV10-2 | - | - | TGCGCCAGCAGTGAGGTGTACTCCTACAATGAGCAGTTCTTC | CASSEVYSYNEQFF
TRBJ1-1 | TRBV5-1 | - | - | TGCGCCAGCAGCGGGTCCGGAATTGAAGCTTTCTTT | CASSGSGIEAFF
TRBJ2-7 | TRBV27 | few | - | TGTGCCAGCAGTTTAATCGGCGGGACCAACGAGCAGTACTTC | CASSLIGGTNEQYF
TRBJ2-5 | TRBV2 | few | - | TGTGCCAGCAGAAGACAGTCCCAAGAGACCCAGTACTTC | CASRRQSQETQYF
TRBJ2-3 | TRBV21-1 | few | - | TGTGCCAGCAGCAAAGGGGGAAAGGGCGGGTCTGGCACAGATACGCAGTATTTT | CASSKGGKGGSGTDTQYF
TRBJ2-1 | TRBV12-3/TRBV12-4 | - | TRBD2 | TGTGCCAGCAGTCGACGTCCCCCATCCGGGACTAGAAATGAGCAGTTCTTC | CASSRRPPSGTRNEQFF
TRBJ2-7 | TRBV7-9 | - | - | TGTGCCAGCAGCTTAAGGAAGGGATTAGGGGATTACGAGCAGTACTTC | CASSLRKGLGDYEQYF
TRBJ2-1 | TRBV7-9 | - | - | TGTGCCAGCAGCGGGAGGACCTACAATGAGCAGTTCTTC | CASSGRTYNEQFF
TRBJ1-1 | TRBV29-1 | - | - | TGCAGCGTTACCTCCCTGCCCAGGGGGAACACTGAAGCTTTCTTT | CSVTSLPRGNTEAFF